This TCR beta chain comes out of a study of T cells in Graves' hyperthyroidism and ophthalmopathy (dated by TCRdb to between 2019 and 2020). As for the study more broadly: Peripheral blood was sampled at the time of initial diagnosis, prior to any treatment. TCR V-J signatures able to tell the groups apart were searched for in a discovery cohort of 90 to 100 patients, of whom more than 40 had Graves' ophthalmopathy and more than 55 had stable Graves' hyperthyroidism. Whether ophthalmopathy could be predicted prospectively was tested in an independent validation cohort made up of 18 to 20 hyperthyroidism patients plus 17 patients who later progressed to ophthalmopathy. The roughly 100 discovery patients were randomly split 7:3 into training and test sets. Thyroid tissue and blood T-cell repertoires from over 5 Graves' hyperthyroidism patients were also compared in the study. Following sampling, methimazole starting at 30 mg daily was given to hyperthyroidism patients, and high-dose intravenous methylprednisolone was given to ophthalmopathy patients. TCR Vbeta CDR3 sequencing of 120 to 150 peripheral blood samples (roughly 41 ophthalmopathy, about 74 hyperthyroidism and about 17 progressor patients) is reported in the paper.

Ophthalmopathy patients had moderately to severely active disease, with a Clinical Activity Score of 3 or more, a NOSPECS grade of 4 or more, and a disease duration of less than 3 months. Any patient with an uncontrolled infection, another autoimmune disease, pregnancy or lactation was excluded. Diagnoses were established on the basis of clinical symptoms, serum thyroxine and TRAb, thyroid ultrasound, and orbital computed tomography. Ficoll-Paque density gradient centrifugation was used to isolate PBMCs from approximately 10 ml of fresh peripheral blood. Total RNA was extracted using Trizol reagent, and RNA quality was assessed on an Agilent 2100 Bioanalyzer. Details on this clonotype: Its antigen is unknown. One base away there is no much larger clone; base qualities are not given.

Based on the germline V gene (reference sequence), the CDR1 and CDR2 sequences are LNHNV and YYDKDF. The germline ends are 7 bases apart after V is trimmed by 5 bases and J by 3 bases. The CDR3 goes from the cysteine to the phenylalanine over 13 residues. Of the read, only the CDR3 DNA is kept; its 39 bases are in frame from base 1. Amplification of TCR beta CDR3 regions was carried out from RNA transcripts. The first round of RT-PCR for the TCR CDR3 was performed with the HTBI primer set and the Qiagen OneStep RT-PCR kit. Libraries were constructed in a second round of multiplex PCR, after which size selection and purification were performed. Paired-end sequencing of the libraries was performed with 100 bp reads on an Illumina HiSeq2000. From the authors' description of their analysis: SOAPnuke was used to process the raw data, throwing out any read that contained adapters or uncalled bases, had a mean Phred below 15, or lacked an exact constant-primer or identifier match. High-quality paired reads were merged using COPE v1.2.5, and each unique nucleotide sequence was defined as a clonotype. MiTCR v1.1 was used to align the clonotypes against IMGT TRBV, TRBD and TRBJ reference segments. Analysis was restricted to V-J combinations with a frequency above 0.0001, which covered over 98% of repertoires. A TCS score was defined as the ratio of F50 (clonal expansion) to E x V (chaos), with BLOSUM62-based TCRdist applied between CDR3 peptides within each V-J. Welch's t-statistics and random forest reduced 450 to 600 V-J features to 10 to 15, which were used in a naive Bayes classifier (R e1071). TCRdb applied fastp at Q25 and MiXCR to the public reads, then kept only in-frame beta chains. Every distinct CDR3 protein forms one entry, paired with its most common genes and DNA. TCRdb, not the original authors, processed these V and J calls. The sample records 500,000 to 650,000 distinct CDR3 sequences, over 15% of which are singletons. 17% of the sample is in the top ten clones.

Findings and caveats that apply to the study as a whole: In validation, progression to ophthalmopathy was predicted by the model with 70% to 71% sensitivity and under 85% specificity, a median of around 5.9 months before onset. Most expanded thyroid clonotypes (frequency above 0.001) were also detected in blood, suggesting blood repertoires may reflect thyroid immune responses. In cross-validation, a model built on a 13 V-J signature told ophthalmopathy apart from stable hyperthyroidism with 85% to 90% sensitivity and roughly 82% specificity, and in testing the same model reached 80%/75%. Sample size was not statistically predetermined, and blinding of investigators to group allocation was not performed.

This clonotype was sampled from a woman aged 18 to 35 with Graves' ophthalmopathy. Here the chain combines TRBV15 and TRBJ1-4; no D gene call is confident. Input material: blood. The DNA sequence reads TGTGCCACCAGCTCAAGCCCTAATGAAAAACTGTTTTTT. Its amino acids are CATSSSPNEKLFF.